Below are 10 T cell receptor beta chains sequenced from a single sample in a study of cytomegalovirus exposure and HLA in healthy donors. Primers included in the PCR were 60 Vbeta and 13 Jbeta primers. TCRdb keeps only in-frame clones here, not all; method: immunoSEQ multiplex PCR. The sample records approximately 150,000 clones, roughly three quarters being singletons. Sequenced sample: PBMCs. All receptors come from a male donor in good health and CMV-seronegative.

V and J are TRBV5-1 and TRBJ1-2, with D maybe TRBD1 (6 bases). V lost 5 bases and J lost 5, with 19 bases in between. Germline loops: CDR1 SGHRS, CDR2 YFSETQ. CDR3 length: 15 amino acids. This chain's CDR3 is CASSPSGTSGYGYTF. CDR3 coding DNA: TGCGCCAGCAGTCCCTCCGGGACATCGGGATATGGCTACACCTTC.

The chain recombines TRBV7-9 with TRBJ1-6; tentatively, D is TRBD1 (6 bases). The CDR3 is 16 residues long. V dropped 7 bases and J dropped 5 bases, with 18 bases sitting between them. Germline V gene sequence: CDR1 SEHNR, CDR2 FQNEAQ (reference sequence). CDR3 region: CASNPVGTTDNSPLHF. CDR3 bases: TGTGCCAGCAACCCGGTGGGGACAACTGATAATTCACCCCTCCACTTT. Full variable domain (missing parts from reference TRBV7-9 and TRBJ1-6): DTGVSQNPRHKITKRGQNVTFRCDPISEHNRLYWYRQTLGQGPEFLTYFQNEAQLEKSRLLSDRFSAERPKGSFSTLEIQRTEQGDSAMYLCASNPVGTTDNSPLHFGNGTRLTVT.

V is TRBV18 and J is TRBJ1-5; 7 positions agree with TRBD1. This CDR3 region has 16 residues. Germline-derived CDR1 and CDR2 are KGHSH and LQKENI. Germline trimming cut 4 bases from V and 4 bases from J; bases unmatched to any gene: 10. This CDR3 is CASSRVTGAQNQPQHF. CDR3 nucleotide sequence: TGTGCCAGCTCACGCGTTACAGGGGCCCAAAATCAGCCCCAGCATTTT.

The chain uses TRBV5-4 and TRBJ1-2; weak D call: TRBD1 (5 bases). This CDR3 comprises 13 residues. Germline CDR1 is SGHNT and CDR2 is YYREEE (reference sequence). The V end lost 0 bases, the J end lost 8 bases, and 11 bases lay between the germline ends. The chain's CDR3 is CASSLVAGRGYTF. For the CDR3, the DNA is TGTGCCAGCAGCTTGGTGGCAGGGCGAGGCTACACCTTC.

This rearrangement joins TRBV11-2 to TRBJ2-6; TRBD1 matches at 7 bases. V dropped 5 bases and J dropped 0; count of bases not matched to a gene: 13. Germline CDR1 is SGHAT and CDR2 is FQNNGV. This CDR3 has 19 residues. The CDR3 nucleotides are TGTGCCAGCAGCCCCGCCTTGAACAGGGGTCTCTCTGGGGCCAACGTCCTGACTTTC. Protein sequence: CASSPALNRGLSGANVLTF.

This clone was seen more than once but under ten times. The V gene is TRBV21-1, the J gene TRBJ2-1; the table's D call TRBD2 went unverified against the DNA. TRBV21-1 is deemed a pseudogene. This CDR3 is 16 amino acids long. The CDR3 is CASSSWTSGTHNEQFF. The CDR3 DNA reads TGTGCCAGCAGCTCCTGGACTAGCGGGACCCACAATGAGCAGTTCTTC.

This chain connects TRBV5-4 to TRBJ2-1, with 7 bases fitting TRBD1. Germline CDR1 and CDR2: SGHNT and YYREEE (reference sequence). The CDR3 is 14 amino acids. The J segment lost 0 bases and the V segment lost 5 bases, leaving 2 bases of the junction unmatched. DNA of the CDR3: TGTGCCAGCAGGGACAGGAGCTCCTACAATGAGCAGTTCTTC. Residues: CASRDRSSYNEQFF.

V gene TRBV7-2 combines with J gene TRBJ1-3; D is perhaps TRBD1 (5 bases). Trimming pared 5 bases from V and 5 bases from J, leaving 13 bases between. There are 14 residues in the CDR3. Germline loops: CDR1 SGHTA, CDR2 FQGNSA. CDR3 nucleotides: TGTGCCAGCAGCCCGCGCGGGGGTCGAAACACCATATATTTT. Translating gives CASSPRGGRNTIYF.

This rearrangement joins TRBV19 to TRBJ1-2, with 8 bases fitting TRBD1. The CDR3 has 13 residues. With V trimmed by 3 bases and J by 6 bases, 3 bases remained unmatched. Germline loops: CDR1 LNHDA, CDR2 SQIVND (reference sequence). The CDR3 DNA reads as TGTGCCAGTAGTATGTTGACAGGGGATGGCTACACCTTC. This translates into CASSMLTGDGYTF.

This sequence joins TRBV18 and TRBJ2-2; tentative D call: TRBD2 (6 bases). This CDR3 region has 14 residues. The V end was cut by 2 bases, the J end by 6 bases, with 10 bases between. Per the germline V gene, CDR1 is KGHSH and CDR2 is LQKENI. This chain's CDR3 is CASSPWGDPGELFF. CDR3 bases: TGTGCCAGCTCACCATGGGGGGACCCCGGGGAGCTGTTTTTT.